Listed here are 6 T cell receptor beta chains from one sample, sequenced in a study of synovial regulatory T cells in juvenile arthritis. The method was immunoSEQ multiplex PCR; TCRdb's version includes in-frame clones alone and lacks a portion of them. Found here are just under 10,000 clones; the top ten clones hold less than 1%. Sequenced: Treg cells from blood. The subset was: remaining (HLA-DR-negative) circulating blood Treg cells. The receptors were gathered from a donor under 30 with juvenile idiopathic arthritis.

The chain is built from TRBV6-1 and TRBJ2-7; TCRdb names TRBD1, which stays unverified in the absence of DNA. The germline V gene encodes CDR1 MNHNS and CDR2 SASEGT. This CDR3 spans 15 amino acids. No DNA sequence was recorded. This CDR3 reads CASSKAGQISYEQYF.

The chain carries TRBV6-1 and TRBJ1-2. Germline CDR1 is MNHNS and CDR2 is SASEGT. The length of the CDR3 is 12 residues. The entry carries no DNA sequence. The CDR3 region is CASTRDNYGYTF.

The rearrangement links TRBV27 to TRBJ1-5. Looked up from germline, CDR1 is MNHEY and CDR2 is SMNVEV (reference sequence). The CDR3 is 13 residues long. This entry has no DNA. Here the CDR3 reads CASSFGAGQPQHF.

Judged by frequency, this clone is medium-sized. The V and J genes are TRBV10-3 and TRBJ2-1; the TCRdb D gene call, TRBD2, has no DNA to confirm it. The CDR3 spans 14 residues. No nucleotide data were recorded. Looked up from germline, CDR1 is ENHRY and CDR2 is SYGVKD. CDR3 loop: CAIRGTSGYNEQFF.

The chain has TRBV6-5 and TRBJ1-1. Germline CDR1 reads MNHEY; CDR2 reads SVGAGI. The CDR3 is made up of 14 amino acids. No coding sequence is recorded. CDR3 residues: CASSPAIWNTEAFF.

The rearrangement uses TRBV27 and TRBJ2-7; TCRdb picks TRBD2, but there is no DNA to check that call. Germline CDR1 is MNHEY and CDR2 is SMNVEV (reference sequence). The CDR3 has 13 residues. DNA is not on record. CDR3 sequence reads: CASSPRGSYEQYF.